This record concerns one TCR beta chain sequence. These data come from a study of blood T cell repertoires in COVID-19. Study as a whole: The United States, Italy and Spain supplied acute and convalescent COVID-19 samples. The cDNA or gDNA used as material had been derived from T cells, B-cell-depleted T cells, or PBMCs.

The V and J ends lost 0 bases and 10 bases, in that order; junction bases with no gene match: 13. The CDR3 runs 17 residues. The V gene's germline CDR1 is SGDLS and CDR2 YYNGEE. Per the original data handling: For nucleated cells, counts were estimated from reference gene primer amplification. Some clones are missing from TCRdb's copy, which holds only in-frame ones; the method was immunoSEQ multiplex PCR. V and J calls and clone size follow that table, whereas D and trimming were derived from the DNA. The sample contains approximately 220,000 clones, over 70% of which appear only once. This chain connects TRBV9 to TRBJ2-1; TRBD2 aligns across 10 bases. The source of this sequence is a middle-aged man with acute or convalescent COVID-19. Specimen: peripheral blood. The CDR3, as DNA: TGTGCCAGCAGCGTAGGGGCTAGCGGGAGTGTGGACGGAGAGCAGTTCTTC. It yields the protein CASSVGASGSVDGEQFF.